The next 5 T cell receptor beta chains were all read from a single sample in a study of regulatory T cells in long-lasting Graves disease. As to time point: newly diagnosed GD, antithyroid drugs for less than 3 months. Scientists built the TCR library using RNA that was extracted from PBMCs. Building the TCR beta libraries relied on iRepertoire HTBI primers, and CDR3 regions underwent Arm-PCR. TCRdb processed the multiplex PCR reads anew with MiXCR; each CDR3 protein has one entry. The sample shows 200,000 to 250,000 distinct CDR3 sequences, 20% to 25% of them seen only once. This material consisted of peripheral blood mononuclear cells (PBMCs), taken at new diagnosis, from a patient treated with antithyroid drugs. Receptors originate from a female donor with Graves disease.

This clonotype was seen ten or more times. The rearrangement links TRBV3-1 to TRBJ1-1, with a tentative D call TRBD1 (5 bases). This CDR3 is 14 amino acids long. Germline assignment: CDR1 LGHDT and CDR2 YNNKEL (reference sequence). Trimming took 0 bases from V and 5 from J, leaving 10 bases between them. The CDR3 DNA reads TGTGCCAGCAGCCAAGAGGGGCGTAGGACTGAAGCTTTCTTT. It is translated as CASSQEGRRTEAFF.

This clonotype was seen more than once but under ten times. Since a much larger clone is just one base distant, this may be a read error. The chain couples TRBV6-2 or TRBV6-3 to TRBJ2-3; TRBD2 aligns across 9 bases. The CDR3 is made up of 16 amino acids. CDR1 is MNHEY, CDR2 SVGEGT, per germline. The junction had 9 bases not matched to a gene; V was cut back by 3 bases and J by 5 bases. The CDR3 here is CASSYFGTSREDTQYF. DNA for the CDR3: TGTGCCAGCAGTTATTTTGGGACTAGCAGGGAAGATACGCAGTATTTT.

This clonotype was observed at least ten times. The rearrangement links TRBV2 to TRBJ2-1; TRBD2 agrees at 11 bases. Germline CDR1 reads SNHLY; CDR2 reads FYNNEI. The CDR3 runs 15 residues. Unmatched junction bases numbered 0, after V lost 4 bases and J lost 1 base. The CDR3 region is CASSGLAGSYNEQFF. In DNA form, the CDR3 reads TGTGCCAGCAGTGGACTAGCGGGGTCCTACAATGAGCAGTTCTTC. The variable domain in full, completed from reference TRBV2 and TRBJ2-1, reads EPEVTQTPSHQVTQMGQEVILRCVPISNHLYFYWYRQILGQKVEFLVSFYNNEISEKSEIFDDQFSVERPDGSNFTLKIRSTKLEDSAMYFCASSGLAGSYNEQFFGPGTRLTVL.

The chain couples TRBV6-2 or TRBV6-3 to TRBJ1-6; D not certain. Germline V CDR1 and CDR2: MNHEY, SVGEGT. Between the trimmed V and J ends, which lost 1 base and 5 bases, there was a span of 12 bases. CDR3 size: 16 residues. The CDR3: CASSYYVGSHNSPLHF. The CDR3 DNA follows: TGTGCCAGCAGTTACTACGTGGGTAGTCATAATTCACCCCTCCACTTT.

A word on this clonotype: A read error is likely here: a far larger clone is one base away. The missing conserved phenylalanine or tryptophan at the end of this CDR3 makes a read error likely. This rearrangement joins TRBV2 to TRBJ2-3; possibly TRBD2 for D (6 bases). In germline, CDR1 is SNHLY, CDR2 FYNNEI. Trimming cost V 6 bases and J 3 bases, with 13 bases left between them. This CDR3 comprises 14 residues. CDR3 residues: CASSGRGRTDTQYL. Written as DNA, the CDR3 is TGTGCCAGCAGCGGCCGAGGGAGGACAGATACGCAGTATCTT.